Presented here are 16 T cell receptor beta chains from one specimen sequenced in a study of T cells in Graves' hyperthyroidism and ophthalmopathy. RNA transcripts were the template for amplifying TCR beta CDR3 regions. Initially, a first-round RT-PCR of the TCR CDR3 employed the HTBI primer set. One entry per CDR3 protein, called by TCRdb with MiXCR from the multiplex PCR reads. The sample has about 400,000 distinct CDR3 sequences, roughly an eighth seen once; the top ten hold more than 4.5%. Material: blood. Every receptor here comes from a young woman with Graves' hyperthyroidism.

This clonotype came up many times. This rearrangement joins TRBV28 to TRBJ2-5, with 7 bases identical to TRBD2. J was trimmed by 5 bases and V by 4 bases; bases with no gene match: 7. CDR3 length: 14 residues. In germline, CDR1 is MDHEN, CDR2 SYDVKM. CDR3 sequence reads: CASSSLGGRETQYF. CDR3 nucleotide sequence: TGTGCCAGCAGTTCCCTCGGGGGGAGGGAGACCCAGTACTTC. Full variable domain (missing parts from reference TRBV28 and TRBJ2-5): DVKVTQSSRYLVKRTGEKVFLECVQDMDHENMFWYRQDPGLGLRLIYFSYDVKMKEKGDIPEGYSVSREKKERFSLILESASTNQTSMYLCASSSLGGRETQYFGPGTRLLVL.

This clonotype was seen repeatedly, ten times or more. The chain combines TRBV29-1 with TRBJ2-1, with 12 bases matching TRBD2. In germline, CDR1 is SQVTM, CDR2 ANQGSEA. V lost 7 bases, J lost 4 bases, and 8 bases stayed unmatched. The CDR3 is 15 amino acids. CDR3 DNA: TGCAGCGCCAGACTAGCGGGAGCGTCATACAATGAGCAGTTCTTC. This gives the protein CSARLAGASYNEQFF.

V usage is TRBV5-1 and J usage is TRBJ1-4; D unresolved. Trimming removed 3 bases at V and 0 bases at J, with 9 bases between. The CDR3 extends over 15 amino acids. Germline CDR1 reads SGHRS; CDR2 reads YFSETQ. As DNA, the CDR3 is TGCGCCAGCAGCTCCAACATAGCAACTAATGAAAAACTGTTTTTT. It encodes CASSSNIATNEKLFF.

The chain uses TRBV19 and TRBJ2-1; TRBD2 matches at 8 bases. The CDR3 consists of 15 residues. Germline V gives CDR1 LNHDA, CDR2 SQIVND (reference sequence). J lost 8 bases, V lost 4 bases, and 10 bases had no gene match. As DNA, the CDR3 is TGTGCCAGTAGTACCTCCATAGCGGGATACCATGAGCAGTTCTTC. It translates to CASSTSIAGYHEQFF.

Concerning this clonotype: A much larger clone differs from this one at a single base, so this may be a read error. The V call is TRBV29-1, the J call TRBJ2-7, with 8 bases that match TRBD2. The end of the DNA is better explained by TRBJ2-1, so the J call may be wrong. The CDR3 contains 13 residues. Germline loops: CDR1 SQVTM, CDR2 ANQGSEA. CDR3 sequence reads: CSAGTSGSYEQFF. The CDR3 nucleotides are TGCAGCGCTGGAACTAGCGGCTCCTACGAGCAGTTCTTC.

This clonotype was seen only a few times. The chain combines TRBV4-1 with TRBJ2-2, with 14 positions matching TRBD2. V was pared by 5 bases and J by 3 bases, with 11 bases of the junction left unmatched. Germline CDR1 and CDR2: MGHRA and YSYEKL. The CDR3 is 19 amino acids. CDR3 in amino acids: CASSSPGTSGSTDTGELFF. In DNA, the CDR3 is TGCGCCAGCAGCTCCCCGGGGACTAGCGGGAGTACGGACACCGGGGAGCTGTTTTTT.

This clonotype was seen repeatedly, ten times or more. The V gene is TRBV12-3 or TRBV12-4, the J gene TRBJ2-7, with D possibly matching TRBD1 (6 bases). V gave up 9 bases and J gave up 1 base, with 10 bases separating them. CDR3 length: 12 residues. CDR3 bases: TGTGCCAGTATGGACAGATCCTACGAGCAGTACTTC. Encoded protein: CASMDRSYEQYF.

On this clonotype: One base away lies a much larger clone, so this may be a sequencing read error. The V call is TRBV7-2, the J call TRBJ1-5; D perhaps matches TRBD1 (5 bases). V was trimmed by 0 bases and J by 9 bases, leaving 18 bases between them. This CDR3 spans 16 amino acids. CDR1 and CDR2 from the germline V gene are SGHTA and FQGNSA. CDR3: CASSLAAGTQSRPQHF. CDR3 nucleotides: TGTGCCAGCAGCTTAGCTGCAGGGACGCAATCACGGCCCCAGCATTTT.

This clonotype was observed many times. The CDR3 bases are TGTGCCAGCAGTTTCGACAGGGCGTACACCTTC. Its protein product is CASSFDRAYTF. The gene calls are TRBV12-3 or TRBV12-4 and TRBJ1-2, with 7 bases that match TRBD1. V lost 3 bases and J lost 11; bases outside the gene matches: 3. This CDR3 is built from 11 residues.

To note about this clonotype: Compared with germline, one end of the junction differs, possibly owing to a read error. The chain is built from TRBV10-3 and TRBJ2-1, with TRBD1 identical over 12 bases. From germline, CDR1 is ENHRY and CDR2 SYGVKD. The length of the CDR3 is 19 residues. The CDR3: CAIEGPGTGGLGSYNGQFF. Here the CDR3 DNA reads TGTGCCATTGAGGGACCCGGGACAGGGGGCTTGGGTTCCTACAATGGGCAGTTCTTC.

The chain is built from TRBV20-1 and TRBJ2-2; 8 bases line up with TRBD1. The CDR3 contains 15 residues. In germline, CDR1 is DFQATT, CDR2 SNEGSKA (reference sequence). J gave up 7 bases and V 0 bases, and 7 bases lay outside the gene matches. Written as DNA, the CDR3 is TGCAGTGCTAGAGATTTTCGGACAGGGAACGGGGAGCTGTTTTTT. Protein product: CSARDFRTGNGELFF.

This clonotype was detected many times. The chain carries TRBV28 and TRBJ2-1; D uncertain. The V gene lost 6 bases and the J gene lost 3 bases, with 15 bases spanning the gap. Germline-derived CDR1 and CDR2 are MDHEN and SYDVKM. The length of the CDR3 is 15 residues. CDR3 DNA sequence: TGTGCCAGCAGGTACTGGGTAGGCGGCTACAATGAGCAGTTCTTC. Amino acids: CASRYWVGGYNEQFF.

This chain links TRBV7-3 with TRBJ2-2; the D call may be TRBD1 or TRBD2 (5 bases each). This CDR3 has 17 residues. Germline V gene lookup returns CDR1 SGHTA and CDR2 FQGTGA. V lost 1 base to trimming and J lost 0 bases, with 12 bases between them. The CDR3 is CASSLIGTTANTGELFF. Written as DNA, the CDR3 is TGTGCCAGCAGCTTAATAGGGACGACCGCGAACACCGGGGAGCTGTTTTTT.

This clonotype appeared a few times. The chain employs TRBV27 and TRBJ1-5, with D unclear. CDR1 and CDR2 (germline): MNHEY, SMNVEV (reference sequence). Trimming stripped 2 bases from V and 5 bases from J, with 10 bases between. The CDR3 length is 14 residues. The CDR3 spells CASSLMSVDQPQHF. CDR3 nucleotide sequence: TGTGCCAGCAGTTTAATGTCCGTAGATCAGCCCCAGCATTTT.

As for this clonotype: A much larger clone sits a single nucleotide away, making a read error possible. The CDR3 DNA follows: TGTGCCATCAGTGAGAAATCGTACGAGGACGAGCAGTACTTC. Residues: CAISEKSYEDEQYF. The rearrangement uses TRBV10-3 and TRBJ2-7; D is undetermined. Germline V CDR1 and CDR2: ENHRY, SYGVKD. There are 14 residues in the CDR3. V was cut by 2 bases and J by 5 bases, with 13 bases left in between.

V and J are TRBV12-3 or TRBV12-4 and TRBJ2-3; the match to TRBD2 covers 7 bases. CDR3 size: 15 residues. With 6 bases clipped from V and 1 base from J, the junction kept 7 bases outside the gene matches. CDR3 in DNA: TGTGCCAGCAGCCGCCGAGCGGGGCGCACAGATACGCAGTATTTT. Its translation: CASSRRAGRTDTQYF.